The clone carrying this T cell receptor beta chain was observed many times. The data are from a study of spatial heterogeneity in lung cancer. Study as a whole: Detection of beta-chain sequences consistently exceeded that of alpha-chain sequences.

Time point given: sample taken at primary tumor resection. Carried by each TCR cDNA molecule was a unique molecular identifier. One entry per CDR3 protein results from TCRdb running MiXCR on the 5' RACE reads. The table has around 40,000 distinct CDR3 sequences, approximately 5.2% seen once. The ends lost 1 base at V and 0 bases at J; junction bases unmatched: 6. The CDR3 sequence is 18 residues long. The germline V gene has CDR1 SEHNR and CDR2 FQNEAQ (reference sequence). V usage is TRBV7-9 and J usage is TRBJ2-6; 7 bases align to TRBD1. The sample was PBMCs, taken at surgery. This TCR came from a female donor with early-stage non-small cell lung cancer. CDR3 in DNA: TGTGCCAGCAGCTTAGGAGGGACAGAGAGCTCTGGGGCCAACGTCCTGACTTTC. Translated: CASSLGGTESSGANVLTF.